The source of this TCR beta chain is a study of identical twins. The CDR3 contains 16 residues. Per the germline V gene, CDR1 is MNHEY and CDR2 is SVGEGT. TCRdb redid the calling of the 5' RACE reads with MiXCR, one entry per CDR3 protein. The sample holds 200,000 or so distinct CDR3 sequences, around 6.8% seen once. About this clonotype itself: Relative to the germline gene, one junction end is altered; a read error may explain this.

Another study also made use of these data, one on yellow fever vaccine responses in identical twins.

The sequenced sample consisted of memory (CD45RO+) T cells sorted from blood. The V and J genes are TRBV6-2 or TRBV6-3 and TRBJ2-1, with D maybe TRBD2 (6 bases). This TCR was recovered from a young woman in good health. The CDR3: CASSYDPTSSNNEQFF. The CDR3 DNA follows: TGTGCCAGCAGTTACGACCCCACTAGCTCCAACAATGAGCAGTTCTTC.